This entry lists 10 T cell receptor beta chains sequenced from one sample in a study of beta chain features in type 1 diabetes (dated by TCRdb to 2016 to 2019). Study-level results and caveats: In all four CD4+ subsets, TCRB CDR3 length was moderately but significantly shorter in type 1 diabetes patients.

Library method: the immunoSEQ multiplex PCR assay. The entire isolated RNA was reverse transcribed using the High Capacity cDNA Reverse Transcription Kit, and thus expressed TCRB transcripts were sequenced. TCRdb carries this immuneACCESS record with in-frame sequences only. Its versions omit some clonotypes, under half of them owing to an unresolved V gene in the studies checked, with the rest unexplained. The sample table lists hundreds of thousands of clones, roughly an eighth of them with a count of one. The top ten clonotypes cover approximately 0.022% of the sample. Their antigens remain unidentified. The sample taken for sequencing was naive CD4+ T cells from blood. Read against the paper, the sample's cell subset or site label means: true naive CD4+ T cells. These receptors were taken from a young man with type 1 diabetes.

A word on this clone: The sample holds other DNA sequences that translate to the same CDR3. The chain uses TRBV7-2 and TRBJ1-1; 7 bases map to TRBD1. The germline CDR1 and CDR2 sequences are SGHTA and FQGNSA. J gave up 3 bases and V 5 bases, and 3 bases lay outside the gene matches. This CDR3 has 13 residues. This chain's CDR3 is CASSRQGDTEAFF. The CDR3 DNA is TGTGCCAGCAGCCGACAGGGCGACACTGAAGCTTTCTTT.

This clone was seen more than once but under ten times. The rearrangement joins TRBV6-6 to TRBJ1-2; tentatively, D is TRBD1 (6 bases). The CDR3 is 15 residues long. CDR1 and CDR2 (germline): MNHNY, SVGAGI (reference sequence). Trimming stripped 0 bases from V and 4 bases from J, with 12 bases between. The CDR3 protein is CASSYSLGQPYGYTF. The CDR3 DNA is TGTGCCAGCAGTTACTCGCTAGGACAGCCCTATGGCTACACCTTC.

This clone showed up just a few times. The identical CDR3 is also encoded by other nucleotide sequences in the sample. This sequence joins TRBV5-1 and TRBJ2-1; TRBD1 matches 7 bases. The junction had 2 bases not matched to a gene; V was cut back by 2 bases and J by 0 bases. The CDR3 is 15 amino acids. CDR1 SGHRS and CDR2 YFSETQ come from the germline V gene. Written as DNA, the CDR3 is TGCGCCAGCAGCTTAGGGGACAGCTCCTACAATGAGCAGTTCTTC. Translating gives CASSLGDSSYNEQFF.

In its sample, this clone was seen a few times. This chain joins TRBV6-5 and TRBJ1-2; 11 nucleotides agree with TRBD1. The CDR3 extends over 13 amino acids. Trimming took 6 bases from V and 8 from J; bases not matched to a gene: 5. Germline CDR1 is MNHEY and CDR2 is SVGAGI. The CDR3 region is CASRDRGRGGYTF. The CDR3 DNA is TGTGCCAGCAGGGACAGGGGGCGCGGAGGCTACACCTTC.

There are a few counts of this clone. The chain carries TRBV30 and TRBJ2-7, with D possibly being TRBD1 (6 bases). Trimming removed 4 bases from V and 0 bases from J, with 16 bases in between. This CDR3 contains 15 residues. Germline V CDR1 and CDR2: GTSNPN, SVGIG (reference sequence). Here the CDR3 DNA reads TGTGCCTGGACTATTAAACAGGGATCCTCCTACGAGCAGTACTTC. This translates into CAWTIKQGSSYEQYF. The full variable domain, rest sourced from reference TRBV30 and TRBJ2-7, is SQTIHQWPATLVQPVGSPLSLECTVEGTSNPNLYWYRQAAGRGLQLLFYSVGIGQISSEVPQNLSASRPQDRQFILSSKKLLLSDSGFYLCAWTIKQGSSYEQYFGPGTRLTVT.

This rearrangement joins TRBV18 to TRBJ2-3; 8 positions match TRBD2. CDR1 and CDR2 (germline): KGHSH, LQKENI. V lost 4 bases, J lost 1 base, and 10 bases stayed unmatched. The CDR3 sequence is 17 residues long. For the CDR3, the DNA is TGTGCCAGCTCACTTTACAAAACAGCGGGGGGCACAGATACGCAGTATTTT. Its translation: CASSLYKTAGGTDTQYF.

This clone appeared a few times. The chain couples TRBV29-1 to TRBJ1-2; D unclear. CDR1 and CDR2 from the germline V gene are SQVTM and ANQGSEA. V lost 7 bases and J lost 8, with 11 bases in between. The CDR3 has 10 amino acids. Here the CDR3 reads CSALNAGYTF. The CDR3 DNA reads as TGCAGCGCTCTGAACGCGGGCTACACCTTC.

The chain uses TRBV30 and TRBJ1-1; no clear D gene. This CDR3 spans 12 amino acids. With 0 bases removed from V and 6 bases from J, the gap between germline ends came to 8 bases. CDR1 GTSNPN and CDR2 SVGIG come from the germline V gene (reference sequence). In DNA form, the CDR3 reads TGTGCCTGGAGTGTTGGTATTTCTGAAGCTTTCTTT. It specifies CAWSVGISEAFF.

This clone has only a few counts. The chain combines TRBV15 with TRBJ2-1; D call uncertain. CDR1 and CDR2 from the germline V gene are LNHNV and YYDKDF (reference sequence). CDR3 length equals 13 residues. Trimming removed 8 bases from V and 4 bases from J, with 12 bases in between. The CDR3 DNA reads as TGTGCCACCGGGCGAGATCCTTACAATGAGCAGTTCTTC. This translates into CATGRDPYNEQFF. Full variable domain (missing parts from reference TRBV15 and TRBJ2-1): DAMVIQNPRYQVTQFGKPVTLSCSQTLNHNVMYWYQQKSSQAPKLLFHYYDKDFNNEADTPDNFQSRRPNTSFCFLDIRSPGLGDTAMYLCATGRDPYNEQFFGPGTRLTVL.

This sequence joins TRBV7-2 and TRBJ2-2; TRBD2 agrees at 7 bases. Trimming at V came to 5 bases and at J to 4 bases, leaving 7 bases not matched to a gene. Germline assignment: CDR1 SGHTA and CDR2 FQGNSA. This CDR3 is 15 amino acids long. The CDR3 region has the DNA TGTGCCAGCAGCCCCCTCGGGGGGAGCACCGGGGAGCTGTTTTTT. It is translated as CASSPLGGSTGELFF.